A single T cell receptor beta chain is shown here with its context. This specimen comes from a study of blood T cell repertoires in COVID-19. About the study: PBMCs, B-cell-depleted T cells, or T cells were the source of the cDNA or gDNA that made up the material.

Data came from immunoSEQ multiplex PCR; TCRdb stores just in-frame clones and leaves some out. Here the sample spans around 70,000 clones, roughly 70% being singletons. This CDR3 contains 14 residues. In germline, CDR1 is MNHEY, CDR2 SMNVEV (reference sequence). V shed 2 bases and J shed 5 bases, with 7 bases lying between them. The sequenced sample consisted of peripheral blood. The clonotype comes from a man between 65 and 85 years old with acute or convalescent COVID-19. J is TRBJ1-6 and V is TRBV27; D unresolved. Here the CDR3 DNA reads TGTGCCAGCAGTTTACGGTTAAATAATTCACCCCTCCACTTT. It yields the protein CASSLRLNNSPLHF.